Shown below are 5 T cell receptor beta chains from a single sample sequenced in a study of human T cells and chemical hapten exposure. Time point here: patch test 2, 6 weeks after DPC sensitization. Treatment described: therapeutic diphenylcyclopropenone sensitization with weekly scalp DPC. TCRdb analysed the RACE reads with MiXCR anew, one entry per CDR3 protein. The sample lists some 89,000 distinct CDR3 sequences; around 9.6% were seen once. Sequences were derived from whole blood, sampled in connection with sensitization to the hapten diphenylcyclopropenone (DPC). These receptor sequences come from a woman aged 30 to 39 with alopecia areata. Some clones in this sample may be carry-over from other donors' samples.

This clonotype has a handful of counts. The gene calls are TRBV29-1 and TRBJ1-4; possible D gene TRBD1, 6 bases. Trimming cost V 1 base and J 7 bases, with 10 bases left between them. From germline, CDR1 is SQVTM and CDR2 ANQGSEA. The CDR3 sequence is 13 residues long. Here the CDR3 reads CSVEGQGSEKLFF. CDR3 coding DNA: TGCAGCGTTGAAGGGCAGGGGAGTGAAAAACTGTTTTTT.

This clonotype was seen repeatedly, ten times or more. This sequence joins TRBV29-1 and TRBJ2-7; 9 nucleotides line up with TRBD2. The J segment lost 7 bases and the V segment lost 4 bases, leaving 5 bases of the junction unmatched. The CDR3 runs to 12 residues. Germline assignment: CDR1 SQVTM and CDR2 ANQGSEA. CDR3 protein: CSVVLAGAEQYF. CDR3 DNA sequence: TGCAGCGTTGTATTAGCGGGAGCGGAGCAGTACTTC.

In this sample, this clonotype turned up many times. This chain uses TRBV2 with TRBJ1-5; D gene ambiguous. The CDR3 loop spans 12 amino acids. Germline-derived CDR1 and CDR2 are SNHLY and FYNNEI. V dropped 6 bases and J dropped 6 bases, with 9 bases sitting between them. The CDR3 loop reads CASRGWTQPQHF. Written as DNA, the CDR3 is TGTGCCAGCAGGGGGTGGACTCAGCCCCAGCATTTT.

V gene TRBV18 combines with J gene TRBJ1-1, with 7 bases aligning to TRBD1. The CDR3 loop spans 16 amino acids. The J segment lost 1 base and the V segment lost 3 bases, leaving 8 bases of the junction unmatched. The germline V gene has CDR1 KGHSH and CDR2 LQKENI. The CDR3 loop reads CASSPLGQWANTEAFF. The CDR3 bases are TGTGCCAGCTCACCCCTGGGACAGTGGGCGAACACTGAAGCTTTCTTT. Supplemented by reference TRBV18 and TRBJ1-1, the full variable domain reads NAGVMQNPRHLVRRRGQEARLRCSPMKGHSHVYWYRQLPEEGLKFMVYLQKENIIDESGMPKERFSAEFPKEGPSILRIQQVVRGDSAAYFCASSPLGQWANTEAFFGQGTRLTVV.

This clonotype was counted at least ten times. The chain recombines TRBV6-2 or TRBV6-3 with TRBJ1-1, with a tentative D call TRBD1 (5 bases). The CDR3 contains 14 residues. Germline loops: CDR1 MNHEY, CDR2 SVGEGT. Trimming cost V 2 bases and J 5 bases, with 12 bases left between them. The DNA for the CDR3 is TGTGCCAGCAGTTACCAGGGTTCGAGGACTGAAGCTTTCTTT. This gives the protein CASSYQGSRTEAFF.